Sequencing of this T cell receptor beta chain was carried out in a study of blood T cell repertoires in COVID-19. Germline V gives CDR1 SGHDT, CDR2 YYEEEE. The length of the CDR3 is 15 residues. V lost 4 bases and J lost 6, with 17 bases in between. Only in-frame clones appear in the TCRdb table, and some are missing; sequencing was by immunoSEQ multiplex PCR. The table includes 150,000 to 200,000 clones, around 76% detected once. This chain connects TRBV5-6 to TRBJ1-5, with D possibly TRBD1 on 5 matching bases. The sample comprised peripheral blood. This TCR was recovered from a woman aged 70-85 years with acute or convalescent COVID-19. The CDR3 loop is CASSPYSVGGQPQHF. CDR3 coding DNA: TGTGCCAGCAGCCCCTACAGCGTGGGGGGTCAGCCCCAGCATTTT.